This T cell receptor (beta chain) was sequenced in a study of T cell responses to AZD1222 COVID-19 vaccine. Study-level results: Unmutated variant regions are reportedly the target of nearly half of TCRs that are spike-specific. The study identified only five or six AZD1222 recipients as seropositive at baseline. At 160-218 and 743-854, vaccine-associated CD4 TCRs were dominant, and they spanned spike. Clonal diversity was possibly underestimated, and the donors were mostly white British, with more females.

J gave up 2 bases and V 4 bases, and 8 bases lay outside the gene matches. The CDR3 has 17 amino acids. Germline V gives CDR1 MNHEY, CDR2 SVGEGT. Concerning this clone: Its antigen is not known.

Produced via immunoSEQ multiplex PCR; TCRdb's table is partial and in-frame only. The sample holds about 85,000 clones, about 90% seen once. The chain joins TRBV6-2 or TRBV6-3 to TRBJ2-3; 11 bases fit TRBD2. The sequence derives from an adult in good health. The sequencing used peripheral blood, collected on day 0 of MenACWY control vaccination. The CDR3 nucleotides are TGTGCCAGCAGTTCGGCGCATAGCGGGGGGGTCACAGATACGCAGTATTTT. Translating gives CASSSAHSGGVTDTQYF.